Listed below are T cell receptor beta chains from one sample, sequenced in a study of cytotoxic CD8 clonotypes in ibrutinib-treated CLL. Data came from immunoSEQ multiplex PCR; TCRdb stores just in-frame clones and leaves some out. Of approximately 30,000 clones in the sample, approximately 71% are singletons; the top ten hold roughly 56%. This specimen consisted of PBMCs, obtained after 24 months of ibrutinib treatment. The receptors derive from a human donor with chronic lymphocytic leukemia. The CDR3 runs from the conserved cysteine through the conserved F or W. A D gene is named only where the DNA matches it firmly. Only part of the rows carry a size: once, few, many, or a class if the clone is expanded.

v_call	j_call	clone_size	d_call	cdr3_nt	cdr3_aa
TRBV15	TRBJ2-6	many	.	TGTGCCACCAGCAGAGATTTACAGGGAAGGACTGGGGCCAACGTCCTGACTTTC	CATSRDLQGRTGANVLTF
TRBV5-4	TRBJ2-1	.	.	TGTGCCAGCAGCTTTAACAATGAGCAGTTCTTC	CASSFNNEQFF
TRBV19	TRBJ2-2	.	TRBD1	TGTGCCAGCAGACAGGGTAGGGTCTACACCGGGGAGCTGTTTTTT	CASRQGRVYTGELFF
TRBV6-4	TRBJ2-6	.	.	TGTGCCAGCAGTGACAAGATCTCTGGGGCCAACGTCCTGACTTTC	CASSDKISGANVLTF
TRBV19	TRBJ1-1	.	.	TGTGCCAGTAGTATAGGTGGGCCCGACACTGAAGCTTTCTTT	CASSIGGPDTEAFF
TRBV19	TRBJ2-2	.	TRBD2	TGTGCCAGTAGTATCGAGTCGCTAGCGGGGGGCCGGAACACCGGGGAGCTGTTTTTT	CASSIESLAGGRNTGELFF
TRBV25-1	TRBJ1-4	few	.	TGTGCCAGCAGTGAATGGGGGGACGAAAAACTGTTTTTT	CASSEWGDEKLFF
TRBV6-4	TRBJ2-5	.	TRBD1	TGTGCCAGCAGGTTACAGGGGGCCCCAGAGACCCAGTACTTC	CASRLQGAPETQYF
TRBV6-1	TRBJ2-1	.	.	TGTGCCAGCAGCATGTGGCAGACTGAGCAGTTCTTC	CASSMWQTEQFF
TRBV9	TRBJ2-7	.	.	TGTGCCAGCAGCGTAGGAGCAGCCACGAGCTCCTACGAGCAGTACTTC	CASSVGAATSSYEQYF
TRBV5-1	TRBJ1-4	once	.	TGCGCCAGCAGCTTCGGGACAAATGAAAAACTGTTTTTT	CASSFGTNEKLFF
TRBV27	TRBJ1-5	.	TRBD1	TGTGCCAGCAGCCGCACAGGGGCTAGCAATCAGCCCCAGCATTTT	CASSRTGASNQPQHF
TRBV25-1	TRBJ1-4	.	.	TGTGCCAGCAGTGAATACAGGGGATCTAATGAAAAACTGTTTTTT	CASSEYRGSNEKLFF
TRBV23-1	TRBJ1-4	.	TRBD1	TGCGCCAGCAGTCAACGGACAGGAGGGTATAATGAAAAACTGTTTTTT	CASSQRTGGYNEKLFF
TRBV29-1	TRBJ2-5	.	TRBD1	TGCAGCGGGTCGAACAGGGGGCGCGACGAGACCCAGTACTTC	CSGSNRGRDETQYF
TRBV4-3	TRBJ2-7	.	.	TGCGCCAGCAGCCCAGATCCACAGGTAACCTACGAGCAGTACTTC	CASSPDPQVTYEQYF
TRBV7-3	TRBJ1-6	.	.	TGTGCCAGCAGCCTTTCTCAGGATTCACCCCTCCACTTT	CASSLSQDSPLHF
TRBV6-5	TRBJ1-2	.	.	TGTGCCAGCAGAGAAAGGGTTGGCTATGGCTACACCTTC	CASRERVGYGYTF
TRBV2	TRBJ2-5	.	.	TGTGCCAGCACCGTAGCTGGGGGACAAGAGACCCAGTACTTC	CASTVAGGQETQYF
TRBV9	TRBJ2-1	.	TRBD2	TGTGCCAGCAGCGGCCTAGCGGGGGGGTACAATGAGCAGTTCTTC	CASSGLAGGYNEQFF
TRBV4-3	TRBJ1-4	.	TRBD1	TGCGCCAGCAGCCAAGAAGGGACAGGGGGGGAAAAACTGTTTTTT	CASSQEGTGGEKLFF
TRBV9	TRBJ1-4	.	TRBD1	TGTGCCAGCAGCGTAGAGACAGGGTCTAATGAAAAACTGTTTTTT	CASSVETGSNEKLFF
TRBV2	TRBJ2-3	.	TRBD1	TGTGCCAGCACCCTAGCCGGGACAGCCTACACAGATACGCAGTATTTT	CASTLAGTAYTDTQYF
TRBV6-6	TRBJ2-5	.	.	TGTGCCAGCACCAAGGGTGGCTCCGAGACCCAGTACTTC	CASTKGGSETQYF
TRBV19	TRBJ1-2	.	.	TGTGCCAGTAGTACCGGGCCCCTTTCTAACTATGGCTACACCTTC	CASSTGPLSNYGYTF
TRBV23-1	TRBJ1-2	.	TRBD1	TGCGCCAGCAGTCAAGAGGGACAGGGGGCGGATGGCTACACCTTC	CASSQEGQGADGYTF
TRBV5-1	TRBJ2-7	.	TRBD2	TGCGCCAGCAGCTTAGGGGTAGCGGGAGAGTACGAGCAGTACTTC	CASSLGVAGEYEQYF
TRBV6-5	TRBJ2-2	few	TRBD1	TGTGCCAGCAGTAGACAGGGGACGAACACCGGGGAGCTGTTTTTT	CASSRQGTNTGELFF
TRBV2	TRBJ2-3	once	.	TGTGCCAGCGGGGCCAGTAATCAACCTCCAGATACGCAGTATTTT	CASGASNQPPDTQYF
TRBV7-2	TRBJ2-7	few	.	TGTGCCAGCAGCTTTTCGGGGGCGCGAGCCTACGAGCAGTACTTC	CASSFSGARAYEQYF
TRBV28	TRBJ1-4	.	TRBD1	TGTGCCAGCAGTCCACAGGGGCGAACTAATGAAAAACTGTTTTTT	CASSPQGRTNEKLFF
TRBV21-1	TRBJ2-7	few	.	TGTGCCAGCAGCAATAGGGATTCCGGGACAGACACCTACGAGCAGTACTTC	CASSNRDSGTDTYEQYF
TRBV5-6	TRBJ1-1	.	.	TGTGCCAGCAGCTTACACAGGGAAAAGTGGATCACTGAAGCTTTCTTT	CASSLHREKWITEAFF
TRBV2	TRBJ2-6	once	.	TGTGCCAGCAGTGAAGGGGGCTCTGGGGCCAACGTCCTGACTTTC	CASSEGGSGANVLTF
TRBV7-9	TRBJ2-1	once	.	TGTGCCAGCAGCTGGGCGCCCCAGCGGACTAATGAGCAGTTCTTC	CASSWAPQRTNEQFF
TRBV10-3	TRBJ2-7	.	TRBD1	TGTGCCATTGCCGGACAGGGGGTAGGCTACGAGCAGTACTTC	CAIAGQGVGYEQYF
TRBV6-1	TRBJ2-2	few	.	TGTGCCAGCAACCTCAGAACGGACACCGGGGAGCTGTTTTTT	CASNLRTDTGELFF
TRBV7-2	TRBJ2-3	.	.	TGTGCCAGCAGCACATTAAGGGGGGGCTTGGATACGCAGTATTTT	CASSTLRGGLDTQYF
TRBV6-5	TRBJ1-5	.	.	TGTGCCAGCAGTCCGGGACCTAATCAGCCCCAGCATTTT	CASSPGPNQPQHF
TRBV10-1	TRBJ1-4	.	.	TGCGCCAGCAGTGAGGGGGATACCACTCGTGAAAAACTGTTTTTT	CASSEGDTTREKLFF
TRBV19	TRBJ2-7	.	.	TGTGCCAGTAGTCTGACCCAGGGCCCCTACGAGCAGTACTTC	CASSLTQGPYEQYF
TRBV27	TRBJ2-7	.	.	TGTGCCAGCAGTTTACGGCCTACAGGGATCTACGAGCAGTACTTC	CASSLRPTGIYEQYF
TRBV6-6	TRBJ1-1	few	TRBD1	TGTGCCAGCAGCGCCGTACAGGGGGCTTTCACTGAAGCTTTCTTT	CASSAVQGAFTEAFF
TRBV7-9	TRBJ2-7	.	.	TGTGCCAGCAGCATACGACAGGAGGTGCAGTACTTC	CASSIRQEVQYF
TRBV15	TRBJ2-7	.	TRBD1	TGTGCCACAGAAACAGGGGGCGAGCAGTACTTC	CATETGGEQYF
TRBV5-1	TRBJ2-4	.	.	TGCGCCAGCAGCGTTCGCTTGGAGGGGGCCAAAAACATTCAGTACTTC	CASSVRLEGAKNIQYF
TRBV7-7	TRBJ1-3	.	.	TGTGCTAGCAGCTCCAACCACCCATCGGGGGACCTCATTATCTTAGCTGGAAACACCATATATTTT	CASSSNHPSGDLIILAGNTIYF
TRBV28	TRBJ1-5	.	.	TGTGCCAGCAGATTAGACGCCAATCAGCCCCAGCATTTT	CASRLDANQPQHF
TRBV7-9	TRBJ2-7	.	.	TGTGCCAGCAGCTCCCTCCCGGGGAGCAACGAGCAGTACTTC	CASSSLPGSNEQYF
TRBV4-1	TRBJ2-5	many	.	TGCGCCAGCAGCCCTGAAAGGGAGACCCAGTACTTC	CASSPERETQYF
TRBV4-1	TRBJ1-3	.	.	TGCGCCAGCAGTGACACAGGGGGAAACACCATATATTTT	CASSDTGGNTIYF